The 5 T cell receptor beta chains below come from one sample, sequenced in a study of PD-1 blockade in mismatch repair-deficient tumors. These receptors' antigens are unknown. Time point meaning: roughly 9-day in vitro stimulation with candidate neoantigen peptide 2. Method: immunoSEQ multiplex PCR; TCRdb's copy keeps in-frame clones and lacks some. This sample has just under 10,000 clones, with approximately 83% found just once. This sample comprised cells cultured in vitro, obtained from a patient treated with pembrolizumab. These receptors were obtained from an adult with mismatch repair-deficient cancer.

The rearrangement uses TRBV10-3 and TRBJ2-3, with a tentative D call TRBD2 (6 bases). Trimming took 5 bases from V and 8 from J, leaving 17 bases between them. This CDR3 contains 14 residues. Per germline, CDR1 ENHRY and CDR2 SYGVKD. CDR3 protein: CAISPSGGPGTQYF. The CDR3 DNA follows: TGTGCCATCAGTCCGAGCGGAGGGCCGGGTACGCAGTATTTT.

V gene TRBV7-8 combines with J gene TRBJ1-5; 9 bases fit TRBD1. V trimming: 0 bases; J trimming: 6 bases; junction bases outside the gene matches: 9. The CDR3 runs 17 residues. CDR1 is SGHVS and CDR2 is FQNEAQ in the germline V gene. This chain's CDR3 is CASSLAVVYRGPQPQHF. CDR3 in DNA: TGTGCCAGCAGCTTAGCAGTGGTTTACAGGGGGCCTCAGCCCCAGCATTTT. Using reference TRBV7-8 and TRBJ1-5 for the parts outside the CDR3, the full variable domain is GAGVSQSPRYKVAKRGQDVALRCDPISGHVSLFWYQQALGQGPEFLTYFQNEAQLDKSGLPSDRFFAERPEGSVSTLKIQRTQQEDSAVYLCASSLAVVYRGPQPQHFGDGTRLSIL.

The V and J genes are TRBV5-4 and TRBJ2-3; the D gene is possibly TRBD1 (6 bases). Per the germline V gene, CDR1 is SGHNT and CDR2 is YYREEE (reference sequence). Deletions cut 4 bases from V and 3 bases from J, with 9 bases between. The CDR3 length is 13 residues. The CDR3 sequence is CASSPGHTDTQYF. The DNA for the CDR3 is TGTGCCAGCAGCCCGGGACATACAGATACGCAGTATTTT.

The chain uses TRBV5-6 and TRBJ1-1, with D possibly TRBD1 on 5 matching bases. Per the germline V gene, CDR1 is SGHDT and CDR2 is YYEEEE. CDR3 length equals 13 residues. Deletions cut 2 bases from V and 10 bases from J, with 15 bases between. The CDR3 loop is CASSFGWGTGAFF. DNA of the CDR3: TGTGCCAGCAGCTTTGGTTGGGGGACGGGAGCTTTCTTT.

V and J are TRBV12-2 and TRBJ2-6; the table's D call of TRBD1 was not tested on the DNA. TRBV12-2 is a documented pseudogene. CDR3 size: 17 residues. CDR3 DNA sequence: TGTGCAAGTCGCTTAGCACATCGCCTCTCTGGGGCCAACGTCCTGACTTTC. As protein: CASRLAHRLSGANVLTF.